The 6 T cell receptor beta chains in this list originate from one sample, sequenced in a study of blood T cells in healthy people across ages. A second PCR of 7 to 11 cycles used a sample-barcoded 5' primer and a J-beta primer mix. MiXCR, applied by TCRdb to the 5' RACE reads, yields one record per CDR3 protein. The sample holds roughly 800,000 distinct CDR3 sequences, 20% to 25% seen once. These data are also associated with another study on T cells of mothers and their children.

The material sequenced was blood. These receptors were obtained from a boy between 10 and 17 years old in good health.

The CDR3 DNA reads as TGTGCCAGCAGTCGTTCGTGGGAAGCTTTCTTT. As protein: CASSRSWEAFF. This rearrangement joins TRBV12-3 or TRBV12-4 to TRBJ1-1, with D unresolved. CDR3 size: 11 residues. V was cut by 5 bases and J by 8 bases, with 9 bases left in between.

This rearrangement joins TRBV6-2 or TRBV6-3 to TRBJ1-1; D remains ambiguous. CDR3 length equals 15 residues. Germline CDR1 MNHEY, CDR2 SVGEGT. V lost 7 bases and J 1 base, leaving 16 bases between the germline ends. CDR3 in DNA: TGTGCCAGCATCTTCTCCCGGGCCCAGAACACTGAAGCTTTCTTT. This gives the protein CASIFSRAQNTEAFF.

The V gene is TRBV20-1, the J gene TRBJ2-1, with D tentatively TRBD1 or TRBD2 (5 bases each). Germline loops: CDR1 DFQATT, CDR2 SNEGSKA (reference sequence). The CDR3 has 14 residues. V was shortened by 4 bases and J by 4 bases, with 14 bases between the two germline ends. The CDR3 region has the DNA TGCAGTGCTACCGGGGCCGCCTATTACAATGAGCAGTTCTTC. It encodes CSATGAAYYNEQFF.

In this sample, this clonotype turned up a few times. The V and J genes are TRBV4-1 and TRBJ2-5, with a weak D call TRBD2 (5 bases). The V gene lost 4 bases and the J gene lost 1 base, with 13 bases spanning the gap. Germline V gene lookup returns CDR1 MGHRA and CDR2 YSYEKL. CDR3 length: 15 amino acids. The CDR3 sequence: CASSPRAGIQETQYF. The CDR3 DNA reads as TGCGCCAGCAGCCCCCGAGCCGGGATCCAAGAGACCCAGTACTTC.

The chain employs TRBV29-1 and TRBJ2-3, with unresolved D. Trimming shortened V by 7 bases and J by 5 bases, and 10 bases separated the two germline ends. The CDR3 spans 11 residues. CDR1 and CDR2 (germline): SQVTM, ANQGSEA. The CDR3 sequence: CSAHHGDTQYF. The CDR3 coding sequence is TGCAGCGCGCACCATGGAGATACGCAGTATTTT.

This chain connects TRBV19 to TRBJ1-1; D ambiguous. CDR1 LNHDA and CDR2 SQIVND come from the germline V gene (reference sequence). Trimming took off 3 bases at V and 4 bases at J, with 9 bases between the two ends. CDR3 length: 13 residues. CDR3 region: CASSIMESTEAFF. CDR3 nucleotides: TGTGCCAGTAGTATTATGGAGAGCACTGAAGCTTTCTTT.